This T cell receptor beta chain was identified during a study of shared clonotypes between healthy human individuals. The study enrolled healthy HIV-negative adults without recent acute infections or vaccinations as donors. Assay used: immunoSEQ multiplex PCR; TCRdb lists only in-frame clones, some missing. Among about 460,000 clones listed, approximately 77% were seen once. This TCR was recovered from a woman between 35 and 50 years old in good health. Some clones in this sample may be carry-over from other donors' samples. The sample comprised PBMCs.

The CDR3 DNA sequence: TGTGCCAGCAGCTTAACGGGAGGTTTGTCCTACGAGCAGTACTTC. It yields the protein CASSLTGGLSYEQYF. The V and J genes are TRBV7-2 and TRBJ2-7; 7 positions agree with TRBD2. Per the germline V gene, CDR1 is SGHTA and CDR2 is FQGNSA. The CDR3 sequence is 15 residues long. V lost 2 bases to trimming and J lost 1 base; unmatched junction nucleotides: 5.